This T cell receptor beta chain was profiled in a study of T cell repertoires in cytomegalovirus infection (dated by TCRdb to about 2019). Study-level background: Peptide stimulations targeted recently identified HLA-C-restricted CMV epitopes, whose presentation resists viral immunomodulation, together with well-studied HLA-B-restricted epitopes. Donor HLA type was relevant to the analysis, as public TCR beta signatures indicated carriage of CMV infection together with the matching HLA type.

Points on this clonotype: The target of this receptor is not known. Per-nucleotide qualities are absent, and no much larger clonotype sits a single base away.

According to the germline V gene, CDR1 reads SGHVT and CDR2 reads SQSDAQ. The CDR3, from cysteine to phenylalanine, totals 15 residues. This entry keeps only the CDR3 DNA: 45 bases, framed from base 1. V sheds 3 bases and J sheds 6 bases, leaving 17 bases between their ends. General conclusions and limits of the study: The ex vivo response was dominated by HLA-C-restricted CMV-specific TCR beta clonotypes, and the single most frequent clonotype in two of eight donors was supplied by these HLA-C-restricted clonotypes. Carriers of CMV infection plus the relevant HLA type were discriminated by the cumulative frequency of public TCR beta family members in the study cohort and in an independent roughly 380-donor cohort.

Explained via the paper, the treatment or condition label denotes: in vitro stimulation with specific CMV peptide epitopes to enrich CMV-specific T cells. Sequencing instrument: Illumina HiSeq 1500. TCRdb cleaned the public reads at Q25 with fastp, built clones with MiXCR and kept in-frame beta chains. Entries that share a CDR3 protein sequence are merged under the most common genes and DNA. Here the sample has 450,000 to 650,000 distinct CDR3 sequences; roughly 42% occur a single time. The ten largest clones add up to about 48% of the sample. Here the sequenced sample was cultured PBMCs, taken from culture after CMV antigen stimulation. This clonotype was sampled from a human donor in good health (CMV status not recorded). Some clones in this sample may be carry-over from other donors' samples. Here the chain combines TRBV7-4 and TRBJ1-1; TRBD1 is a weak D gene call, 6 bases matching. The CDR3 protein sequence reads: CASSFSGTGFSEAFF. The base sequence is TGTGCCAGCAGCTTTTCTGGAACAGGGTTTTCTGAAGCTTTCTTT.